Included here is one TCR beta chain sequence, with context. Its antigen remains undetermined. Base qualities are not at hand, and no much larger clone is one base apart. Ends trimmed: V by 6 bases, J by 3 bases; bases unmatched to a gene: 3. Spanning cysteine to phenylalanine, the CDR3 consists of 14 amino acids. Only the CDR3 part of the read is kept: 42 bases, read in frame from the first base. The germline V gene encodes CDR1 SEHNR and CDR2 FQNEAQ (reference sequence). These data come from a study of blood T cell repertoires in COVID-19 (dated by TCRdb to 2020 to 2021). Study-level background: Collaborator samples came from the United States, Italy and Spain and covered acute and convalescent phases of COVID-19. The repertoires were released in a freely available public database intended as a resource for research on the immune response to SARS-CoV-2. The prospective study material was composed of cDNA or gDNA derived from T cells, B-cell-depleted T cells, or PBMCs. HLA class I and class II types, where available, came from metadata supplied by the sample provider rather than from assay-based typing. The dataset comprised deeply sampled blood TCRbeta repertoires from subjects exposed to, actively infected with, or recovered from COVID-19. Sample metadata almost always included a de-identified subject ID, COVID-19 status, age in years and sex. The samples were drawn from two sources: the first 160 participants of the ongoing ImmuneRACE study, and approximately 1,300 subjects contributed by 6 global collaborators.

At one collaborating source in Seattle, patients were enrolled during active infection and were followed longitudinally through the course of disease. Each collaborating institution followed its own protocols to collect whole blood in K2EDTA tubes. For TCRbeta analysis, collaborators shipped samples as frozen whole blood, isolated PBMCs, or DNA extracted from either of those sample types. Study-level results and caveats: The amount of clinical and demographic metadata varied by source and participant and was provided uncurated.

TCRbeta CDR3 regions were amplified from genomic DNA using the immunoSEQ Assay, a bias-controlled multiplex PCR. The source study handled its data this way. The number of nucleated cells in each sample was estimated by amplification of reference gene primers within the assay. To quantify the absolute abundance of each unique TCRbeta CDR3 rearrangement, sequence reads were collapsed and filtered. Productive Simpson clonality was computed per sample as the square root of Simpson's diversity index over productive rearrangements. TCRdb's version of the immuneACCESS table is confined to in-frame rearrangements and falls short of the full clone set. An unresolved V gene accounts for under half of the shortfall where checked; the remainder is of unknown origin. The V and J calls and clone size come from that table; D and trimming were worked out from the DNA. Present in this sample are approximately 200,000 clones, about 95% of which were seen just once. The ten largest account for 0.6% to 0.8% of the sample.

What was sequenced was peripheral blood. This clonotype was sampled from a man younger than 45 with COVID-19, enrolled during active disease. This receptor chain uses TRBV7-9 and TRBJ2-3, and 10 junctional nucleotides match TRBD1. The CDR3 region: CASRRQGATDTQYF. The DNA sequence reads TGTGCCAGCAGACGACAGGGGGCAACAGATACGCAGTATTTT.